This T cell receptor (beta chain) emerged from a study of cytomegalovirus exposure and HLA in healthy donors. The wider study: There were 350 to 400 genotyped donors. Of these, roughly 80% fell in the genetic ancestry cluster associated with self-reported Caucasian donors.

A multiplex PCR was run with 60 Vbeta primers and 13 Jbeta primers. TCRdb keeps only in-frame clones here, not all; method: immunoSEQ multiplex PCR. Here the sample spans some 150,000 clones, less than 80% being singletons. CDR1 SGHTA and CDR2 FQGTGA come from the germline V gene. V lost 0 bases to trimming and J lost 4 bases, with 6 bases between them. The CDR3 covers 13 residues. The sequence was collected from a man aged 35 to 55 in good health and CMV-seronegative. The chain combines TRBV7-3 with TRBJ2-5; D might be TRBD1 (6 bases). Sequencing input: PBMCs. The CDR3 sequence is CASSLTGAETQYF. The CDR3 nucleotides read TGTGCCAGCAGCTTAACGGGGGCAGAGACCCAGTACTTC.